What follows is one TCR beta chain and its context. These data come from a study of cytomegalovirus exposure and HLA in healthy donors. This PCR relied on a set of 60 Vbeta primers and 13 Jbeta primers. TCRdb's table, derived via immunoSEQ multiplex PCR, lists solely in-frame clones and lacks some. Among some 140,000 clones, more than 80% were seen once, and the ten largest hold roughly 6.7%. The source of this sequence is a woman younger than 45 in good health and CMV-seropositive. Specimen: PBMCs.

The CDR3 sequence: CASSLTNNEQFF. As DNA, the CDR3 is TGTGCCAGCAGCTTAACTAACAATGAGCAGTTCTTC. The chain employs TRBV11-1 and TRBJ2-1; D unclear. Germline CDR1 SGHAT, CDR2 FQDESV (reference sequence). V lost 2 bases and J lost 5, with 4 bases in between. The CDR3 has 12 residues.